This TCR beta chain stems from a study of T-cell reconstitution after alpha-beta-depleted transplantation in children. Construction of the TCRbeta library involved unique molecular identifiers. TCRdb passed the PCR reads through MiXCR, listing each CDR3 protein once. The sample has about 200,000 distinct CDR3 sequences, 13% to 15% seen once. Germline assignment: CDR1 MDHEN and CDR2 SYDVKM. The CDR3 extends over 13 amino acids. Trimming took 10 bases from V and 7 from J; bases not matched to a gene: 8. This clonotype was counted at least ten times. The chain has TRBV28 and TRBJ1-5, with 9 bases matching TRBD1. The receptor comes from a human donor who donated a stem cell graft to a child with acute lymphoblastic leukemia. Source: PBMCs from the stem cell graft donor, taken from the stem cell graft. CDR3 sequence: CATTTGGWQPQHF. The CDR3 nucleotides read TGTGCCACCACAACAGGGGGCTGGCAGCCCCAGCATTTT.